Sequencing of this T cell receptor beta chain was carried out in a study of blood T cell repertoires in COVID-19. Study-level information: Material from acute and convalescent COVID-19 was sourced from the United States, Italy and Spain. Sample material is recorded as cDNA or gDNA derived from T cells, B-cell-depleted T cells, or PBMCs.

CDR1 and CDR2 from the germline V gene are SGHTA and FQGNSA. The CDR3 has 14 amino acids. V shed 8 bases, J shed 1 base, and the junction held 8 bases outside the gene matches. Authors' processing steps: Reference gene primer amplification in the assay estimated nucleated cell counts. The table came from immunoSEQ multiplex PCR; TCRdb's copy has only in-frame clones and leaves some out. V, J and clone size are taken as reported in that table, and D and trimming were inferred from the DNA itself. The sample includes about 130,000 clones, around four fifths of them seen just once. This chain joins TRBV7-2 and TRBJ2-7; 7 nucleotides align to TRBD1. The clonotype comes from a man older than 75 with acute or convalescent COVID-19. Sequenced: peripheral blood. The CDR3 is CASRATTGSYEQYF. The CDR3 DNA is TGTGCCAGCCGCGCCACGACAGGGTCCTACGAGCAGTACTTC.